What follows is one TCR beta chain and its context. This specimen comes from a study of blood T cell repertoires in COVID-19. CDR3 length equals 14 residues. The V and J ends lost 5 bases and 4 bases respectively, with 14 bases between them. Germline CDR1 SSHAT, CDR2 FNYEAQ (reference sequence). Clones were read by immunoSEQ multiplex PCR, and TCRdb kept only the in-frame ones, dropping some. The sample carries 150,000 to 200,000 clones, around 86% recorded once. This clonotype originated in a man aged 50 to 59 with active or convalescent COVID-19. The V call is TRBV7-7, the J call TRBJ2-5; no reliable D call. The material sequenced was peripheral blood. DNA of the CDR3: TGTGCCAGCAGCGCCGGCGAGGTTGGAGAGACCCAGTACTTC. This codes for CASSAGEVGETQYF.